The 26 T cell receptor beta chains below all came from one sample that was sequenced in a study of CD8+ T cells in alopecia areata. cDNA reverse transcribed from extracted RNA served as the sequencing template. Libraries were prepared by immunoSEQ multiplex PCR; TCRdb keeps only in-frame clonotypes and omits some of them. The data contain 150,000 to 200,000 clones, approximately 65% of them singletons. The sample in question was CD8+ T cells sorted from blood, obtained at week 0. Source of these receptors: a human donor with alopecia areata.

The genes are TRBV29-1 and TRBJ1-2; D perhaps matches TRBD1 (5 bases). Germline CDR1 and CDR2: SQVTM and ANQGSEA. The CDR3 covers 13 residues. V lost 6 bases to trimming and J lost 3 bases, with 14 bases between them. CDR3 bases: TGCAGCGTCCCTTCCAGGGTTGACTATGGCTACACCTTC. Protein sequence: CSVPSRVDYGYTF.

This chain uses TRBV27 with TRBJ2-7; D call uncertain. Trimming took off 0 bases at V and 1 base at J, with 4 bases between the two ends. The CDR3 is made up of 13 amino acids. Looked up from germline, CDR1 is MNHEY and CDR2 is SMNVEV (reference sequence). For the CDR3, the DNA is TGTGCCAGCAGTTTATCCCATTCCTACGAGCAGTACTTC. This codes for CASSLSHSYEQYF.

The V and J genes are TRBV10-3 and TRBJ2-1; 11 bases line up with TRBD2. Trimming at V came to 11 bases and at J to 6 bases, leaving 12 bases not matched to a gene. Germline loops: CDR1 ENHRY, CDR2 SYGVKD. CDR3 length equals 15 residues. The CDR3 DNA sequence: TGTGCCGCGGCCCAAACCGGGACTAGCGGCAATGAGCAGTTCTTC. Its translation: CAAAQTGTSGNEQFF.

The chain has TRBV5-6 and TRBJ1-1; D ambiguous. Germline V gene data show CDR1 as SGHDT and CDR2 as YYEEEE. V gave up 4 bases and J gave up 0 bases, with 10 bases separating them. This CDR3 has 14 residues. The CDR3 loop reads CASSPGLLNTEAFF. The DNA for the CDR3 is TGTGCCAGCAGCCCGGGGTTACTGAACACTGAAGCTTTCTTT.

This chain links TRBV27 with TRBJ1-2; TRBD1 is a possible D gene (5 bases). CDR1 MNHEY and CDR2 SMNVEV come from the germline V gene (reference sequence). This CDR3 contains 14 residues. Trimming stripped 5 bases from V and 6 bases from J, with 16 bases between. The CDR3 protein is CASSPAGLRNGYTF. The CDR3 DNA is TGTGCCAGCAGTCCCGCGGGACTTCGAAATGGCTACACCTTC.

The chain has TRBV15 and TRBJ1-2; D is uncertain. The germline V gene encodes CDR1 LNHNV and CDR2 YYDKDF (reference sequence). Trimming removed 5 bases at V and 3 bases at J, with 19 bases between. This CDR3 is built from 16 residues. The CDR3 spells CATSPSAGGGDYGYTF. In DNA, the CDR3 is TGTGCCACCAGCCCTTCCGCAGGCGGAGGCGACTATGGCTACACCTTC.

This clone was seen more than once but under ten times. This chain joins TRBV6-1 and TRBJ2-2; 12 positions agree with TRBD2. V trimming: 1 base; J trimming: 6 bases; junction bases outside the gene matches: 6. This CDR3 contains 17 residues. Looked up from germline, CDR1 is MNHNS and CDR2 is SASEGT. CDR3 sequence reads: CASSEVLAGGDSGELFF. The CDR3 DNA reads as TGTGCCAGCAGTGAAGTACTAGCGGGGGGTGATTCCGGGGAGCTGTTTTTT.

The sample holds a few counts of this clone. CDR3 nucleotides: TGTGCCAGCAGTCCCCGAAGAAGCTACGAGCAGTTCTTC. This sequence encodes CASSPRRSYEQFF. The chain couples TRBV6-5 to TRBJ2-1; D is uncertain. The germline gives CDR1 MNHEY, CDR2 SVGAGI. The CDR3 runs 13 residues. Trimming shortened V by 5 bases and J by 10 bases, and 15 bases separated the two germline ends.

The chain links TRBV13 to TRBJ1-5; 8 nucleotides agree with TRBD1. The germline CDR1 and CDR2 sequences are PRHDT and FYEKMQ (reference sequence). CDR3 size: 16 residues. Trimming took 4 bases from V and 6 from J; bases not matched to a gene: 11. The CDR3 region is CASSSRGQGGSQPQHF. CDR3 nucleotides: TGTGCCAGCAGCTCACGCGGACAGGGAGGGAGTCAGCCCCAGCATTTT. Full variable domain (remainder filled in from reference TRBV13 and TRBJ1-5): AAGVIQSPRHLIKEKRETATLKCYPIPRHDTVYWYQQGPGQDPQFLISFYEKMQSDKGSIPDRFSAQQFSDYHSELNMSSLELGDSALYFCASSSRGQGGSQPQHFGDGTRLSIL.

This clone was seen a handful of times. The chain links TRBV6-5 to TRBJ2-3; the D gene could be TRBD1 or TRBD2 (6 bases each). V was clipped by 6 bases and J by 9 bases, with 22 bases between them. The CDR3 runs to 15 residues. CDR1 and CDR2 from the germline V gene are MNHEY and SVGAGI. In nucleotides, the CDR3 is TGTGCCAGCAGCCCCCTCTTGGCGGGGACAAGGACGCAGTATTTT. Amino acid sequence: CASSPLLAGTRTQYF.

The V gene is TRBV5-4, the J gene TRBJ2-1; the match to TRBD2 covers 9 bases. The CDR3 extends over 17 amino acids. Germline CDR1 reads SGHNT; CDR2 reads YYREEE (reference sequence). The V and J ends lost 0 bases and 5 bases, in that order; junction bases with no gene match: 9. DNA of the CDR3: TGTGCCAGCAGCTTGGCGGCTAGCGGGGCGAATAACAATGAGCAGTTCTTC. Translating it yields CASSLAASGANNNEQFF. The variable domain in full, with the rest retrieved from reference TRBV5-4 and TRBJ2-1, is ETGVTQSPTHLIKTRGQQVTLRCSSQSGHNTVSWYQQALGQGPQFIFQYYREEENGRGNFPPRFSGLQFPNYSSELNVNALELDDSALYLCASSLAASGANNNEQFFGPGTRLTVL.

The chain carries TRBV6-6 and TRBJ1-5; TRBD1 aligns across 7 bases. Germline assignment: CDR1 MNHNY and CDR2 SVGAGI (reference sequence). There are 15 residues in the CDR3. The J segment lost 3 bases and the V segment lost 2 bases, leaving 4 bases of the junction unmatched. CDR3: CASSYIGTDNQPQHF. CDR3 nucleotide sequence: TGTGCCAGCAGTTACATCGGGACAGACAATCAGCCCCAGCATTTT.

This clone appeared many times. The V and J genes are TRBV28 and TRBJ2-3; TRBD1 matches 8 bases. J gave up 5 bases and V 4 bases, and 8 bases lay outside the gene matches. The germline V gene encodes CDR1 MDHEN and CDR2 SYDVKM. The CDR3 length is 15 residues. CDR3 residues: CASSSTGGLGDTQYF. The CDR3 DNA reads as TGTGCCAGCAGTTCCACAGGGGGTTTGGGAGATACGCAGTATTTT.

This clone was seen only a few times. The CDR3 DNA follows: TGCGCCAGCAGCTTGGCCATGGGGAGCACAGATACGCAGTATTTT. Amino acid sequence: CASSLAMGSTDTQYF. J is TRBJ2-3 and V is TRBV5-1; D ambiguous. The germline V gene has CDR1 SGHRS and CDR2 YFSETQ. Trimming took 0 bases from V and 0 from J, leaving 8 bases between them. The CDR3 length is 15 residues.

This sequence joins TRBV9 and TRBJ2-7; 9 bases match TRBD1. With V trimmed by 1 base and J by 5 bases, 13 bases remained unmatched. Germline lookup yields CDR1 SGDLS and CDR2 YYNGEE. This CDR3 spans 17 amino acids. CDR3 loop: CASSVFEGQGVLDEQYF. In DNA form, the CDR3 reads TGTGCCAGCAGCGTATTTGAGGGACAGGGCGTCCTCGACGAGCAGTACTTC.

The CDR3 spells CASSQRAGSKETQYF. CDR3 nucleotides: TGCGCCAGCAGCCAAAGGGCGGGGAGCAAAGAGACCCAGTACTTC. The J gene is TRBJ2-5, the V gene TRBV4-1, with D possibly matching TRBD2 (6 bases). V was shortened by 2 bases and J by 3 bases, with 13 bases between the two germline ends. The germline V gene encodes CDR1 MGHRA and CDR2 YSYEKL. CDR3 length: 15 residues.

The chain recombines TRBV27 with TRBJ2-7, with 7 bases identical to TRBD1. Germline V lookup: CDR1 MNHEY, CDR2 SMNVEV (reference sequence). This CDR3 comprises 16 residues. V was pared by 5 bases and J by 3 bases, with 13 bases of the junction left unmatched. CDR3 DNA sequence: TGTGCCAGCAGTCACCCAAGACAGGGTCGGGGCTACGAGCAGTACTTC. Residues: CASSHPRQGRGYEQYF.

This clone turned up a few times. The rearrangement links TRBV7-9 to TRBJ2-7; 7 bases map to TRBD1. Germline-derived CDR1 and CDR2 are SEHNR and FQNEAQ (reference sequence). CDR3 length: 17 residues. V gave up 1 base and J gave up 0 bases; unmatched junction bases: 9. CDR3 sequence (DNA): TGTGCCAGCAGCTTAGACGTGGGGGACAGCCCCTCCTACGAGCAGTACTTC. Translation: CASSLDVGDSPSYEQYF. Variable domain in full (rest from reference TRBV7-9 and TRBJ2-7): DTGVSQNPRHKITKRGQNVTFRCDPISEHNRLYWYRQTLGQGPEFLTYFQNEAQLEKSRLLSDRFSAERPKGSFSTLEIQRTEQGDSAMYLCASSLDVGDSPSYEQYFGPGTRLTVT.

V usage is TRBV27 and J usage is TRBJ2-7; 9 bases align to TRBD1. Trimming took 5 bases from V and 3 from J; bases not matched to a gene: 2. The germline V gene has CDR1 MNHEY and CDR2 SMNVEV (reference sequence). The CDR3 is 13 amino acids. The CDR3 region is CASSPGQGYEQYF. DNA of the CDR3: TGTGCCAGCAGTCCGGGACAGGGCTACGAGCAGTACTTC.

The V gene is TRBV5-6, the J gene TRBJ2-7; D may be TRBD1 (6 bases). The CDR3 is made up of 15 amino acids. Germline V lookup: CDR1 SGHDT, CDR2 YYEEEE. The V end lost 3 bases, the J end lost 2 bases, and 15 bases lay between the germline ends. CDR3 amino acids: CASSSTGTNPYEQYF. CDR3 coding DNA: TGTGCCAGCAGCTCAACCGGGACAAATCCCTACGAGCAGTACTTC.

There are a few counts of this clone. This rearrangement joins TRBV6-5 to TRBJ2-3, with 13 bases identical to TRBD2. The germline V gene has CDR1 MNHEY and CDR2 SVGAGI. The CDR3 has 14 residues. Trimming cost V 8 bases and J 3 bases; bases outside gene matches: 2. For the CDR3, the DNA is TGTGCCAGCGGACTAGCGGGGGTAACAGATACGCAGTATTTT. Protein: CASGLAGVTDTQYF.

The CDR3 nucleotides are TGTGCCTGGAGTGTCTTGAGCGGGGAACGCACAGATACGCAGTATTTT. This encodes CAWSVLSGERTDTQYF. The genes are TRBV30 and TRBJ2-3; the match to TRBD2 covers 7 bases. CDR3 length equals 16 residues. The germline gives CDR1 GTSNPN, CDR2 SVGIG (reference sequence). Trimming cost V 0 bases and J 1 base; bases outside gene matches: 7.

This clone was found a few times. This chain joins TRBV29-1 and TRBJ2-2; unclear D gene. Trimming pared 6 bases from V and 6 bases from J, leaving 5 bases between. Looked up from germline, CDR1 is SQVTM and CDR2 is ANQGSEA. The CDR3 consists of 10 residues. In DNA form, the CDR3 reads TGCAGCGTCTGGTCCGGGGAGCTGTTTTTT. This sequence encodes CSVWSGELFF.

About this clone itself: Other DNA sequences within the sample encode an identical CDR3. The chain is built from TRBV13 and TRBJ1-1; D gene uncertain. Deletions cut 0 bases from V and 0 bases from J, with 5 bases between. This CDR3 has 14 residues. Germline lookup yields CDR1 PRHDT and CDR2 FYEKMQ (reference sequence). The CDR3 region has the DNA TGTGCCAGCAGCTTAGGACAGTTGAACACTGAAGCTTTCTTT. It encodes CASSLGQLNTEAFF.

The chain carries TRBV6-5 and TRBJ2-1; D is perhaps TRBD1 or TRBD2 (6 bases each). The ends were cut back, 5 bases at V and 9 bases at J, with 17 bases in the middle. The CDR3 spans 14 residues. Germline V CDR1 and CDR2: MNHEY, SVGAGI. The DNA for the CDR3 is TGTGCCAGCAGTAAAGGTTCCGGGGGCGCTGAGCAGTTCTTC. Encoded protein: CASSKGSGGAEQFF.

The CDR3 DNA reads TGTGCCTGGAGTCCCGGGACAGGGGCCGAGCAGTACTTC. Residues: CAWSPGTGAEQYF. The rearrangement uses TRBV30 and TRBJ2-7, with 10 bases aligning to TRBD1. Trimming removed 2 bases from V and 6 bases from J; junction bases left unmatched: 4. Germline assignment: CDR1 GTSNPN and CDR2 SVGIG (reference sequence). The CDR3 has 13 amino acids.